The sequence of this T cell receptor beta chain was determined in a study of blood T cell repertoires in COVID-19. Study-wide context: Spain, Italy and the United States supplied samples that represented acute and convalescent COVID-19.

Using immunoSEQ multiplex PCR, the repertoire was profiled, and TCRdb retains in-frame clones only, with some absent. The table has some 70,000 clones, about 91% seen once. The sample holds a few counts of this clone. The germline CDR1 and CDR2 sequences are WNHNN and SYGVQD (reference sequence). This CDR3 region has 14 residues. J gave up 10 bases and V 4 bases, and 6 bases lay outside the gene matches. The genes are TRBV10-1 and TRBJ1-6; TRBD1 aligns across 8 bases. The sequencing sample was made of peripheral blood. This receptor was taken from a human donor with active COVID-19. The donor label of this sample is uncertain. This CDR3 is CASSGGTGGSPLHF. The CDR3 DNA reads TGCGCCAGCAGTGGAGGAACAGGGGGATCACCCCTCCACTTT.